This record concerns one T cell receptor (beta chain) sequence. The antigen is undetermined. V was clipped by 7 bases and J by 6 bases; unmatched bases: 6. The CDR3 extends over 14 amino acids. From germline, CDR1 is MNHNY and CDR2 SVGAGI (reference sequence). One entry per CDR3 protein results from TCRdb running MiXCR on the reads. Of around 900,000 distinct CDR3 sequences detected, roughly 30% appear once; the ten largest clones hold over 10%. The record originates from a study of T cell repertoires in cytomegalovirus infection. For the study at large: Both CMV infection and a matching HLA type were indicated by public TCR beta signatures.

General observations from the study: CMV-specific TCR beta clonotypes restricted by HLA-C were the ones dominating the ex vivo response. Individuals carrying CMV plus the relevant HLA were identified by cumulative frequency of public TCR beta families.

The rearrangement joins TRBV6-6 to TRBJ1-4, with 9 bases identical to TRBD1. The input for sequencing was cultured CD8+ T cells from PBMCs, taken from culture after CMV antigen stimulation. The receptor comes from a human donor in good health (CMV status not recorded). Some clones in this sample may be carry-over from other donors' samples. The CDR3 region is CASTWDREDEKLFF. The CDR3 DNA reads TGTGCCAGCACCTGGGACAGGGAAGATGAAAAACTGTTTTTT.